The entry below gives a single T cell receptor beta chain sequence along with its context. Its antigen is not known. The data were taken from a study of cytomegalovirus exposure and HLA in healthy donors. Whole-study results and caveats: In a later analysis, HLA-C alleles had the fewest associated TCRs, DRB1 alleles the most. Some public TCRs appeared in many individuals, while most sequences were rare. After further analysis at a later stage, 16,951 TCR beta sequences were associated with HLA alleles at 0.05 false discovery rate.

Use of 60 Vbeta and 13 Jbeta primers characterized the PCR. The protocol was immunoSEQ multiplex PCR, while the TCRdb copy is restricted to in-frame clones and leaves out a portion. This sample contains approximately 45,000 clones. V shed 0 bases and J 1 base; nucleotides not matched to a gene: 3. Per the germline V gene, CDR1 is GTSNPN and CDR2 is SVGIG (reference sequence). The CDR3 is made up of 16 amino acids. All the people who gave samples were healthy bone marrow donors. The chain carries TRBV30 and TRBJ2-4; 10 nucleotides match TRBD1. Sequences were obtained from PBMCs. The source of this sequence is a male donor in good health and CMV-seronegative. The CDR3 nucleotides read TGTGCCTGGAGTGTTGGGGGACAGGGGGCCAAAAACATTCAGTACTTC. It specifies CAWSVGGQGAKNIQYF.